The 27 T cell receptor beta chains below come from one sample, sequenced in a study of early T cells in non-severe SARS-CoV-2 infection. TCRdb fed the 5' RACE reads into MiXCR, producing one record per CDR3 protein. There are around 78,000 distinct CDR3 sequences in the sample; over 9.5% occur only once, and roughly 7.5% lies in the top ten. Material: whole blood, obtained at baseline. The receptors were gathered from an adult who was a healthcare worker with PCR-confirmed SARS-CoV-2 infection or an uninfected control (not recorded which).

This clonotype has just a few counts. The chain combines TRBV20-1 with TRBJ1-4; D unclear. The germline CDR1 and CDR2 sequences are DFQATT and SNEGSKA (reference sequence). The V end was cut by 6 bases, the J end by 0 bases, with 14 bases between. The CDR3 consists of 15 residues. The CDR3 nucleotides are TGCAGTGCCCCTAGGACGGGTGCAACTAATGAAAAACTGTTTTTT. It encodes CSAPRTGATNEKLFF.

The chain uses TRBV2 and TRBJ2-7; D unclear. V was trimmed by 5 bases and J by 2 bases, leaving 13 bases between them. This CDR3 has 14 amino acids. The germline V gene has CDR1 SNHLY and CDR2 FYNNEI. Here the CDR3 reads CASSYLRPTYEQYF. Written as DNA, the CDR3 is TGTGCCAGCAGTTACCTTCGGCCAACCTACGAGCAGTACTTC.

This chain joins TRBV6-4 and TRBJ1-2; no firm D call. V gave up 6 bases and J gave up 3 bases, with 14 bases separating them. Germline values: CDR1 MRHNA, CDR2 SNTAGT. The CDR3 has 14 amino acids. DNA for the CDR3: TGTGCCAGCAGCGACCCAGCGAGGCACTATGGCTACACCTTC. It yields the protein CASSDPARHYGYTF.

This clonotype has a handful of counts. The rearrangement uses TRBV12-3 or TRBV12-4 and TRBJ1-2; 8 bases fit TRBD1. The CDR3 contains 15 residues. V trimming: 5 bases; J trimming: 8 bases; junction bases outside the gene matches: 13. CDR3: CASSSPGQGAGGYTF. The CDR3 DNA follows: TGTGCCAGCAGTAGCCCCGGGCAGGGGGCGGGGGGCTACACCTTC.

The gene calls are TRBV12-3 or TRBV12-4 and TRBJ1-2, with TRBD1 matching over 10 bases. Germline trimming cut 5 bases from V and 6 bases from J; bases unmatched to any gene: 3. There are 13 residues in the CDR3. In DNA form, the CDR3 reads TGTGCCAGCAGTCGGGACAGGGGAAATGGCTACACCTTC. As protein: CASSRDRGNGYTF.

The table lists this clonotype with many counts. The V gene is TRBV7-8, the J gene TRBJ1-5; no definite D call. The CDR3 length is 13 residues. Germline V gene data show CDR1 as SGHVS and CDR2 as FQNEAQ. The V end was cut by 5 bases, the J end by 1 base, with 6 bases between. CDR3 loop: CASSRGSNQPQHF. CDR3 coding DNA: TGTGCCAGCAGCCGAGGAAGCAATCAGCCCCAGCATTTT.

The rearrangement links TRBV24-1 to TRBJ2-1, with D uncertain. This CDR3 region has 14 residues. V lost 3 bases and J 3 bases, leaving 8 bases between the germline ends. CDR1 KGHDR and CDR2 SFDVKD come from the germline V gene. CDR3 region: CATSDRRDYNEQFF. The CDR3, as DNA: TGTGCCACCAGTGATAGGCGTGACTACAATGAGCAGTTCTTC.

This clonotype was counted a few times. The rearrangement joins TRBV5-1 to TRBJ2-7; 7 bases are a match to TRBD2. J was trimmed by 7 bases and V by 4 bases; bases with no gene match: 23. In germline, CDR1 is SGHRS, CDR2 YFSETQ. The CDR3 covers 18 residues. The DNA of the CDR3 is TGCGCCAGCAGCAGGTACGATTCAGGGCCCCGGGGACTACGGGAGCAGTACTTC. It yields the protein CASSRYDSGPRGLREQYF.

This clonotype appeared a few times. This rearrangement joins TRBV11-2 to TRBJ2-2; 8 bases align to TRBD1. CDR3 length: 16 amino acids. The germline V gene encodes CDR1 SGHAT and CDR2 FQNNGV. The trim removed 4 bases at V and 1 base at J, leaving 5 bases unmatched. DNA of the CDR3: TGTGCCAGCAGCTCCCAGACAGGGGTGAACACCGGGGAGCTGTTTTTT. Protein: CASSSQTGVNTGELFF. Looking up the rest from reference TRBV11-2 and TRBJ2-2 gives the full variable domain: EAGVAQSPRYKIIEKRQSVAFWCNPISGHATLYWYQQILGQGPKLLIQFQNNGVVDDSQLPKDRFSAERLKGVDSTLKIQPAKLEDSAVYLCASSSQTGVNTGELFFGEGSRLTVL.

This clonotype showed up many times. V is TRBV7-6 and J is TRBJ2-3, with D perhaps being TRBD1 or TRBD2 (5 bases each). The CDR3 has 14 residues. V was trimmed by 0 bases and J by 1 base, leaving 5 bases between them. CDR1 and CDR2 from the germline V gene are SGHVS and FNYEAQ. In DNA, the CDR3 is TGTGCCAGCAGCTTAGCGGGGGGCACAGATACGCAGTATTTT. Residues: CASSLAGGTDTQYF.

Regarding this clonotype: A much larger clone is a single base away; this may be a read error. The chain uses TRBV20-1 and TRBJ2-7; 10 bases align to TRBD2. The germline gives CDR1 DFQATT, CDR2 SNEGSKA (reference sequence). This CDR3 is 12 amino acids long. With 6 bases clipped from V and 2 bases from J, the junction kept 1 base outside the gene matches. CDR3 nucleotides: TGCAGTGCCGGGACTAGCGCCTACGAGCAGTACTTC. This codes for CSAGTSAYEQYF.

This clonotype was counted a few times. The chain recombines TRBV21-1 with TRBJ1-5; TRBD1, as called in the table, went unchecked against the DNA. TRBV21-1 is deemed a pseudogene. CDR3 length: 14 amino acids. The CDR3 is CASIPRDNNQPQHF. Here the CDR3 DNA reads TGTGCCAGCATTCCCCGGGACAACAATCAGCCCCAGCATTTT.

This clonotype was detected ten times or more. A junction boundary mismatches the germline segment, possibly from a read error. CDR3 residues: CAERGRTGWDF. The DNA of the CDR3 is TGTGCCGAACGGGGTAGGACAGGGTGGGACTTC. This rearrangement joins TRBV27 to TRBJ2-7; the match to TRBD1 covers 8 bases. The CDR3 sequence is 11 residues long. The germline CDR1 and CDR2 sequences are MNHEY and SMNVEV (reference sequence).

This clonotype was counted only a few times. The genes are TRBV2 and TRBJ1-6; a possible D gene is TRBD1 (5 bases). V lost 7 bases, J lost 5 bases, and 9 bases lay in between. The CDR3 covers 13 residues. The germline V gene encodes CDR1 SNHLY and CDR2 FYNNEI. The CDR3 DNA reads as TGTGCCAGCAAGGCAGGGCATAATTCACCCCTCCACTTT. It specifies CASKAGHNSPLHF.

This clonotype was counted at least ten times. The chain carries TRBV10-3 and TRBJ1-6; possible D gene TRBD1, 5 bases. Deletions cut 4 bases from V and 10 bases from J, with 11 bases between. CDR1 ENHRY and CDR2 SYGVKD come from the germline V gene. This CDR3 is 13 amino acids long. The CDR3 region has the DNA TGTGCCATCAGTGGTGGCAGGGAGTCACCCCTCCACTTT. Its translation is CAISGGRESPLHF.

The genes are TRBV2 and TRBJ1-3; perhaps TRBD1 as D (6 bases). Trimming cost V 5 bases and J 4 bases, with 12 bases left between them. Germline CDR1 and CDR2: SNHLY and FYNNEI. The CDR3 totals 14 residues. Written as DNA, the CDR3 is TGTGCCAGCAGTATAGGACAGTCCGGAAACACCATATATTTT. It yields the protein CASSIGQSGNTIYF.

The table lists this clonotype with many counts. The chain couples TRBV11-2 to TRBJ2-3; D possibly corresponds to TRBD2 (6 bases). From germline, CDR1 is SGHAT and CDR2 FQNNGV. Trimming removed 5 bases at V and 9 bases at J, with 15 bases between. This CDR3 contains 13 residues. The CDR3: CASSPRGAGTQYF. The CDR3, as DNA: TGTGCCAGCAGCCCCCGCGGGGCCGGAACGCAGTATTTT.

The V and J genes are TRBV29-1 and TRBJ1-1; D remains ambiguous. Deletions cut 8 bases from V and 8 bases from J, with 12 bases between. Looked up from germline, CDR1 is SQVTM and CDR2 is ANQGSEA. The CDR3 totals 10 residues. CDR3 sequence: CSTRPGEAFF. CDR3 DNA: TGCAGCACCCGGCCGGGGGAAGCTTTCTTT.

With regard to this clonotype: A read error may produce the germline difference seen at one junction end. This sequence joins TRBV7-9 and TRBJ1-1, with 9 positions matching TRBD1. CDR1 and CDR2 from the germline V gene are SEHNR and FQNEAQ (reference sequence). The CDR3 has 14 residues. CDR3 DNA sequence: TGTACCAGCAGCCCGACAGGGGGAGGCACTGAAGCTTTCTTT. Encoded protein: CTSSPTGGGTEAFF.

CDR3 amino acids: CAISVRDNLSYEQYF. In DNA form, the CDR3 reads TGTGCCATCAGTGTCCGGGATAACCTTTCCTACGAGCAGTACTTC. The chain recombines TRBV10-3 with TRBJ2-7; TRBD2 is a possible D gene (5 bases). This CDR3 contains 15 residues. Germline V gene sequence: CDR1 ENHRY, CDR2 SYGVKD. Trimming pared 4 bases from V and 1 base from J, leaving 14 bases between.

The CDR3 coding sequence is TGTGCCAGCAGCCGGGACGGGAGCTCACCCCTCCACTTT. Amino acid sequence: CASSRDGSSPLHF. V gene TRBV7-2 combines with J gene TRBJ1-6; a possible D gene is TRBD1 (5 bases). The CDR3 covers 13 residues. Germline CDR1 is SGHTA and CDR2 is FQGNSA. Trimming cost V 5 bases and J 10 bases, with 12 bases left between them.

This clonotype was seen a handful of times. V and J are TRBV4-2 and TRBJ2-1; 12 bases fit TRBD2. V shed 4 bases and J 4 bases; nucleotides not matched to a gene: 14. Germline V gives CDR1 LGHNA, CDR2 YNFKEQ. This CDR3 region has 19 residues. CDR3 DNA: TGTGCCAGCAGCCCCCGCCCGACTAGCGGGGGTGCAACGTACAATGAGCAGTTCTTC. This codes for CASSPRPTSGGATYNEQFF.

The table lists this clonotype with many counts. The V and J genes are TRBV29-1 and TRBJ1-5; maybe TRBD1 (5 bases). Germline assignment: CDR1 SQVTM and CDR2 ANQGSEA. V dropped 5 bases and J dropped 2 bases, with 19 bases sitting between them. The CDR3 covers 16 residues. The CDR3 region has the DNA TGCAGCGTTCCTCCGACTGGGGGGTTACGCAATCAGCCCCAGCATTTT. Translated: CSVPPTGGLRNQPQHF.

CDR3: CASSIETGQPTLYF. In DNA, the CDR3 is TGTGCCAGCAGCATTGAAACGGGACAGCCTACTCTGTACTTC. The chain uses TRBV7-2 and TRBJ2-4; 7 bases map to TRBD1. The CDR3 has 14 residues. Germline V lookup: CDR1 SGHTA, CDR2 FQGNSA. With 5 bases clipped from V and 15 bases from J, the junction kept 16 bases outside the gene matches.

This clonotype has a handful of counts. For the CDR3, the DNA is TGTGCCAGCAGTTACGGTCTAGGGGGGGGCCAAGAGACCCAGTACTTC. Protein sequence: CASSYGLGGGQETQYF. V usage is TRBV6-5 and J usage is TRBJ2-5, with D maybe TRBD2 (7 bases). Germline V CDR1 and CDR2: MNHEY, SVGAGI. The germline V and J ends were trimmed by 2 bases and 1 base, with 14 bases remaining between them. There are 16 residues in the CDR3.

Only a few counts were recorded for this clonotype. This chain links TRBV4-3 with TRBJ1-4, with no clear D. Trimming took off 7 bases at V and 1 base at J, with 13 bases between the two ends. This CDR3 has 15 amino acids. The germline CDR1 and CDR2 sequences are LGHNA and YSLEER. The CDR3 region has the DNA TGCGCCAGCAACCCTACCGGGGAAACTAATGAAAAACTGTTTTTT. Encoded protein: CASNPTGETNEKLFF.

This clonotype was detected once. The chain carries TRBV6-2 or TRBV6-3 and TRBJ2-7; a possible D gene is TRBD2 (5 bases). Trimming shortened V by 4 bases and J by 4 bases, and 11 bases separated the two germline ends. The CDR3 contains 13 residues. The germline V gene has CDR1 MNHEY and CDR2 SVGEGT. The CDR3 sequence is CASSSHSAYEQYF. CDR3 nucleotides: TGTGCCAGCAGTTCCCATAGCGCGTACGAGCAGTACTTC.